Described below is a single T cell receptor (beta chain) sequence and its context. The antigen is unknown. The sample comes from a study of cytomegalovirus exposure and HLA in healthy donors. Study-level findings and limits: The study listed roughly 150 cytomegalovirus-associated TCR beta chains. Researchers reportedly found TCR beta sequences accurately predicted most subjects' HLA-A and HLA-B alleles.

The PCR had 60 Vbeta and 13 Jbeta primers. TCRdb's copy holds only in-frame clones and misses some; the assay was immunoSEQ multiplex PCR. The sample consists of under 200,000 clones, roughly 87% of them appearing once. The sample was PBMCs. This receptor was obtained from a woman aged 45-65 years in good health and CMV-seronegative.

The CDR3 sequence: CASSELAGGSTDTQYF. CDR3 nucleotides: TGTGCCAGCAGTGAACTGGCGGGGGGTAGCACAGATACGCAGTATTTT. The gene calls are TRBV6-1 and TRBJ2-3; 8 bases align to TRBD2. There are 16 residues in the CDR3. In germline, CDR1 is MNHNS, CDR2 SASEGT. J lost 0 bases, V lost 2 bases, and 4 bases had no gene match.